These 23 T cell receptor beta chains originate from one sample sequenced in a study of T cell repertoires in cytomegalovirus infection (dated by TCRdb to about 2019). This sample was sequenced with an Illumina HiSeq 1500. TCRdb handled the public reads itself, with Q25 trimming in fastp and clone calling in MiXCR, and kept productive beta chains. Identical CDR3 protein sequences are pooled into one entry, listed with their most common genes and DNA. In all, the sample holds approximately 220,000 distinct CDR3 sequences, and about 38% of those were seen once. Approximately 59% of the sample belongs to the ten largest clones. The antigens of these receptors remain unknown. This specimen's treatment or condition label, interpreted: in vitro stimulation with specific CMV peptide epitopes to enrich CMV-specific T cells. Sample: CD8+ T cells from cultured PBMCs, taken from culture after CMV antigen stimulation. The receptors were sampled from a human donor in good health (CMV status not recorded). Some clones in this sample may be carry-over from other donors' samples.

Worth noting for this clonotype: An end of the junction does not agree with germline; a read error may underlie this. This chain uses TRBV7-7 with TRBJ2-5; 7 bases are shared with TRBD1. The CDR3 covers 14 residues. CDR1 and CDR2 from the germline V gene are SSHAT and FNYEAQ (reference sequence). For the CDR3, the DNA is TGTGCTAGCAGCTCAAGGGGACAGCAAGAGACCCAGTACTTC. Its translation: CASSSRGQQETQYF.

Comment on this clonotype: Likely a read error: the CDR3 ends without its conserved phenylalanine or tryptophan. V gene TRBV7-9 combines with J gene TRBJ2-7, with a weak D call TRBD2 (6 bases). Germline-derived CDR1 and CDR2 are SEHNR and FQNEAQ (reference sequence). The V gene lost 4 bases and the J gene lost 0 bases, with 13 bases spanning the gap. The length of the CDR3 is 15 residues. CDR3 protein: CASSSAGPSSYEQYL. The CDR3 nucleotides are TGTGCCAGCAGCTCGGCGGGGCCCAGCTCCTACGAGCAGTACTTA.

CDR3 amino acids: CASSLRTSGSRTGEQFF. The CDR3 DNA sequence: TGTGCCAGCAGCTTGAGGACTAGCGGGAGTAGGACGGGGGAGCAGTTCTTC. The V and J genes are TRBV11-3 and TRBJ2-1; 13 bases map to TRBD2. The V gene's germline CDR1 is SGHNT and CDR2 YENEEA. Trimming removed 3 bases from V and 10 bases from J; junction bases left unmatched: 12. This CDR3 has 17 residues.

Here the CDR3 DNA reads TGCAGTGCTAGAGATCTCGGGGTGTTGAACACCGGGGAGCTGTTTTTT. It yields the protein CSARDLGVLNTGELFF. The chain combines TRBV20-1 with TRBJ2-2; D is possibly TRBD2 (5 bases). The V gene's germline CDR1 is DFQATT and CDR2 SNEGSKA (reference sequence). The CDR3 is made up of 16 amino acids. The V end lost 0 bases, the J end lost 1 base, and 12 bases lay between the germline ends.

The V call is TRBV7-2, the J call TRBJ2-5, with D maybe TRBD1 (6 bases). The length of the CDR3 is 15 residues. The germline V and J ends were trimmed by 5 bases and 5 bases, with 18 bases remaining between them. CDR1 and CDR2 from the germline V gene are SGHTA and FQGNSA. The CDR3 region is CASSQGYGLFETQYF. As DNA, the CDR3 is TGTGCCAGCAGCCAGGGGTACGGTCTCTTCGAGACCCAGTACTTC.

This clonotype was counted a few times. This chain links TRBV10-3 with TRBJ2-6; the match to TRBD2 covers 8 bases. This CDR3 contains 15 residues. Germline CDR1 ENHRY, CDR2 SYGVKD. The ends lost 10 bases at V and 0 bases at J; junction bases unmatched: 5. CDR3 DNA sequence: TGTGCCACCAACGGGGGGGGCTCTGGGGCCAACGTCCTGACTTTC. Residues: CATNGGGSGANVLTF.

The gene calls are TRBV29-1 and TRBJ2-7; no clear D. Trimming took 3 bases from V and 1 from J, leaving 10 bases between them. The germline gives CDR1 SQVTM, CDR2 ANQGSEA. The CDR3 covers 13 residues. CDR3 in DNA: TGCAGCGTTGACATGGTGGGTTCCTACGAGCAGTACTTC. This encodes CSVDMVGSYEQYF.

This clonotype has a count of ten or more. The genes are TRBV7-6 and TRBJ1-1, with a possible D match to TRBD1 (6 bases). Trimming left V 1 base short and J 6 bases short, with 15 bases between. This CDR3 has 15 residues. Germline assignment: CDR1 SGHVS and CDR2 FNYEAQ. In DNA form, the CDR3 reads TGTGCCAGCAGCTTAGGAACAGGGTTAGTCGCTGAAGCTTTCTTT. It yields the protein CASSLGTGLVAEAFF. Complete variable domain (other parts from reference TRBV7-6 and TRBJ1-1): GAGVSQSPRYKVTKRGQDVALRCDPISGHVSLYWYRQALGQGPEFLTYFNYEAQQDKSGLPNDRFSAERPEGSISTLTIQRTEQRDSAMYRCASSLGTGLVAEAFFGQGTRLTVV.

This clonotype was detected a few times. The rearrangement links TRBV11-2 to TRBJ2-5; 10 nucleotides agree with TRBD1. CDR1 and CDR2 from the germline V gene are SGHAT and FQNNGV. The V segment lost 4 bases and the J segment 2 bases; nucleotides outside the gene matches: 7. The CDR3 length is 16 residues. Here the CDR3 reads CASSSPPDRGQETQYF. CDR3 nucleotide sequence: TGTGCCAGCAGCTCCCCCCCGGACAGGGGGCAAGAGACCCAGTACTTC.

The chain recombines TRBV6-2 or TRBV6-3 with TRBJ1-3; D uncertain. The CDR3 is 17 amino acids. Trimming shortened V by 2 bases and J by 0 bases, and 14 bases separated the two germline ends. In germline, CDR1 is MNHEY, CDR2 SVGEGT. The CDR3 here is CASSYLRGLASGNTIYF. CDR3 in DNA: TGTGCCAGCAGTTACCTTCGTGGACTGGCCTCTGGAAACACCATATATTTT.

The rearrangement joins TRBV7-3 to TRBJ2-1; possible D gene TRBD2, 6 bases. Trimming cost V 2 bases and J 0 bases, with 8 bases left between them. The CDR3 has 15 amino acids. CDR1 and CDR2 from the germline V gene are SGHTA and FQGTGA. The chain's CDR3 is CASSLLATSYNEQFF. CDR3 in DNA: TGTGCCAGCAGCTTACTAGCGACCTCCTACAATGAGCAGTTCTTC. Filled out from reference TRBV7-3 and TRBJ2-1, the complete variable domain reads GAGVSQTPSNKVTEKGKYVELRCDPISGHTALYWYRQSLGQGPEFLIYFQGTGAADDSGLPNDRFFAVRPEGSVSTLKIQRTERGDSAVYLCASSLLATSYNEQFFGPGTRLTVL.

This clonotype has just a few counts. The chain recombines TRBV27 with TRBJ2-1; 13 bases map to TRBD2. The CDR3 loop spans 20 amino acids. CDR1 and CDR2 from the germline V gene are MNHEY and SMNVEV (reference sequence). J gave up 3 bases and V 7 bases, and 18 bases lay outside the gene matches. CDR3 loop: CASKMLPGLAGRGVYNEQFF. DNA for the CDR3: TGTGCCAGCAAGATGTTACCGGGACTAGCGGGGCGAGGGGTCTACAATGAGCAGTTCTTC.

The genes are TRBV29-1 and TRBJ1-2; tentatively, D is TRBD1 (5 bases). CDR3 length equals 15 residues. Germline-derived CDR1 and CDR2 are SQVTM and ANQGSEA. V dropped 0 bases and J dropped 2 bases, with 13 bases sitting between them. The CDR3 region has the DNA TGCAGCGTTGAAGAGGCTCCAGGGAGGAACTATGGCTACACCTTC. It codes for CSVEEAPGRNYGYTF.

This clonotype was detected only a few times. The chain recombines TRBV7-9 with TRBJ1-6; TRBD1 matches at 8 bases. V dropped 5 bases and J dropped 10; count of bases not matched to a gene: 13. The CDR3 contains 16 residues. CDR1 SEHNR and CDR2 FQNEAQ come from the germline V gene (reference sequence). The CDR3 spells CASSTTGGSLGSPLHF. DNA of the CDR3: TGTGCCAGCAGCACAACAGGGGGGAGCCTTGGCTCACCCCTCCACTTT.

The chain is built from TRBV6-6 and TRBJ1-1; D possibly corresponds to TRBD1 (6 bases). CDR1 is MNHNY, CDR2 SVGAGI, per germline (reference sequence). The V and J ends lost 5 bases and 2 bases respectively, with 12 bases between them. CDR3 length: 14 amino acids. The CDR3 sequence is CASSHQGPNTEAFF. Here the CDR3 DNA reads TGTGCCAGCAGTCACCAGGGGCCCAACACTGAAGCTTTCTTT.

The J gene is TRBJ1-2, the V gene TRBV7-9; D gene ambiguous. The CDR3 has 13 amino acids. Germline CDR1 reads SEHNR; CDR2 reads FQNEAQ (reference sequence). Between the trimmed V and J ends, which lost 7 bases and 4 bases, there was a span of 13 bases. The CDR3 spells CASTQSESYGYTF. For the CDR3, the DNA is TGTGCCAGCACCCAGTCAGAGTCCTATGGCTACACCTTC. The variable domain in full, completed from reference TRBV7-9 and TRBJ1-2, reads DTGVSQNPRHKITKRGQNVTFRCDPISEHNRLYWYRQTLGQGPEFLTYFQNEAQLEKSRLLSDRFSAERPKGSFSTLEIQRTEQGDSAMYLCASTQSESYGYTFGSGTRLTVV.

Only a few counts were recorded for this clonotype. The CDR3 DNA reads as TGTGCCAGCAGCGTCATTAAGTCGGGCTCCTATAATTCACCCCTCCACTTT. Residues: CASSVIKSGSYNSPLHF. The chain combines TRBV2 with TRBJ1-6, with D uncertain. The germline CDR1 and CDR2 sequences are SNHLY and FYNNEI. The CDR3 length is 17 residues. The V gene lost 6 bases and the J gene lost 0 bases, with 15 bases spanning the gap.

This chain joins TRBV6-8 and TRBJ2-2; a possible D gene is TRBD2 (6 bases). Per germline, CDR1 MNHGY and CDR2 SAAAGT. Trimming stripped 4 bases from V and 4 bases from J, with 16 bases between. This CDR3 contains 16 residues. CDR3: CASSSFRGMSTGELFF. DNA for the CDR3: TGTGCCAGCAGTTCCTTCCGGGGGATGAGCACCGGGGAGCTGTTTTTT.

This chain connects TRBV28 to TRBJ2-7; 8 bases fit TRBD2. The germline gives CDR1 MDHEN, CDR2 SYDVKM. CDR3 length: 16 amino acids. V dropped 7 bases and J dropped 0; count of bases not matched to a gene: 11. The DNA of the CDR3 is TGTGCCAGCACCCCTCCGGGTAGCGGGACCTCCTACGAGCAGTACTTC. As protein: CASTPPGSGTSYEQYF.

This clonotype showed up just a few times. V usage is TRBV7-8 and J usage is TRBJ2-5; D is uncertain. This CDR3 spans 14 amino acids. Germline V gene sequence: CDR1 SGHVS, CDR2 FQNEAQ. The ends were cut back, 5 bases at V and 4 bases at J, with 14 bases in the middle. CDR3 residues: CASSRSQRRETQYF. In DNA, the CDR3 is TGTGCCAGCAGCCGATCCCAGCGACGAGAGACCCAGTACTTC.

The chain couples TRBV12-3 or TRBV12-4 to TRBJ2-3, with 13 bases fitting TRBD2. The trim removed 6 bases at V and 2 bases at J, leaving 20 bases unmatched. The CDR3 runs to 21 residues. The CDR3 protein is CASSLYTSGRAPESFTDTQYF. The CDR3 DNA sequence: TGTGCCAGCAGCCTTTACACTAGCGGGAGGGCCCCCGAATCTTTCACAGATACGCAGTATTTT.

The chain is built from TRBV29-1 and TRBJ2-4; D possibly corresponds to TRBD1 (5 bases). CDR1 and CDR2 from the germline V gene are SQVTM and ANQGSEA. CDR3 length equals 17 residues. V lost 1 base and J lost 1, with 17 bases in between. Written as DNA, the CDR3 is TGCAGCGTTGAAGGAGTATCAGGGTCCAAGGCCAAAAACATTCAGTACTTC. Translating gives CSVEGVSGSKAKNIQYF.

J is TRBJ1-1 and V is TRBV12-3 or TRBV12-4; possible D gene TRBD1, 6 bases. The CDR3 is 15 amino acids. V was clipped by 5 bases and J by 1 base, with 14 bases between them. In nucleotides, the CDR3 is TGTGCCAGCAGTCCTCAGGGGTGGGCGAACACTGAAGCTTTCTTT. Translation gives CASSPQGWANTEAFF.